This T cell receptor (beta chain) was identified during a study of cytomegalovirus exposure and HLA in healthy donors (dated by TCRdb to about 2017). Turning to the overall study: According to an earlier analysis of a few hundred of the donors, about 179 million T cells yielded 120 million or so unique TCR beta sequences and about 300 Gb of sequence data. About 330 gigabases of sequencing data and 91 million or so unique TCR sequences made up an early release that covered some 640 HLA-typed donors. Among the 398 genotyped donors, about 85% belonged to the genetic ancestry cluster associated with self-reported Caucasian donors. The study aimed to test whether cataloging public T cell receptors could reveal signatures of past pathogen exposure. The study used immunosequencing to profile the T cell repertoires of approximately 630 subjects and linked those repertoires to cytomegalovirus serostatus. Besides the first cohort of roughly 640 subjects, a separate validation cohort made up of roughly 130 different subjects was used. The study combined high-throughput TCR immunosequencing, statistical association of individual TCRs with disease status, and machine learning to predict cytomegalovirus infection status. A later analysis re-analyzed previously published TCR beta repertoires from approximately 670 donors and added high-resolution HLA genotyping to study TCR occurrence patterns. Rather than drawing on any new phenotypic data, the later analysis identified candidate immune exposures from TCR beta sequences and the way those sequences occurred across donors. To decide whether each TCR beta V gene segment behaved as functional or pseudogenic, an earlier analysis of some 570 of the donors relied on high-throughput TCR beta sequencing. Donor age, sex, ethnicity and CMV serostatus were compiled alongside the repertoire data. A later genetic analysis took genome-wide SNP genotypes for 398 of the 666 donors and used that subset as a discovery cohort. All discovery cohort repertoires had been generated on a single sequencing platform. HLA typing included class I and class II loci at four-digit resolution. Typing coverage differed by locus: A, B, C, DRB1 and DQB1 were typed in roughly 620-630 donors, DQA1 in roughly 500, DPA1 in some 600, and DPB1 in around 440. Roughly 5 DR-DQ haplotypes were handled as single units for association and clustering, since linkage in the cohort was strong. Among roughly 400 genotyped donors of the cohort, an average of approximately 240,000 unique TCR beta nucleotide sequences were sequenced per donor, 15% to 20% of them non-productive. General findings and caveats noted by the study authors: In vitro tests confirmed that a few of the cytomegalovirus-associated TCR beta chains recognize cytomegalovirus antigens. A further reported finding was that TCR beta sequences accurately predicted the HLA-A and HLA-B alleles for most subjects in the first cohort. A later genetic analysis associated a missense DCLRE1C variant with V-gene and J-gene trimming of TCR beta chains, and an independent cohort replicated the association. The sequencing pipeline was judged likely to have produced a cluster of highly shared sequence variants as a technical artifact. Presence/absence analyses assumed roughly uniform sequencing depth across donors, an assumption that may not hold. The 87-base-pair reads could not distinguish some IMGT-functional V segments, including TRBV6-2 and TRBV6-3, so those segments were excluded. The study gave a list of 150 to 200 TCR beta chains associated with cytomegalovirus. Correlated functional status among segregating V segments might reflect linkage disequilibrium, but an unknown experimental factor could not be ruled out. Strong co-occurrence of HLA alleles, especially DR and DQ, made assigning TCR associations to individual alleles difficult. Most TCR sequences were seen in very few donors, while some public TCRs were found in many individuals. The authors suggested that the approach could potentially be extended to other disease states and immunological phenotypes. In this cohort, only TCR beta chains were sequenced, and detectable features were limited by the absence of alpha or paired-chain data. Because HLA typing was unavailable for some donors at each locus, only the typed subset was used in association tests. An earlier analysis of some 590 of the donors showed that most TCR beta V segments appeared in productive rearrangements either about 90% or about 30% of the time, which broadly matched IMGT annotations. The only immune exposure information available for the cohort was CMV serostatus. At a false discovery rate of 0.05, a later analysis linked 16,951 TCR beta sequences to specific HLA alleles. In a later analysis, several top co-occurrence clusters were reported to appear linked to parvovirus B19, influenza, CMV and Epstein-Barr virus. In a later analysis, HLA-associated TCR beta chains showed more clonal expansion and lower generation probabilities than non-associated chains that were equally common. Most CMV-associated TCR beta chains appeared to be HLA-restricted in a later analysis, and the HLA associations seemed to be driven largely by CMV exposure. Roughly 15 rarely observed V segments, including chromosome 9 orphons, were excluded from the earlier analysis of approximately 500 of the donors because counts were too low. In a later analysis, the rate of TCR association differed among HLA loci, with DRB1 alleles having the most associated TCRs and HLA-C alleles having the fewest. Compared with the roughly 670-donor mean, donors in an Asian-associated ancestry cluster had fewer N-insertions in productive TCRs, according to a later genetic analysis. In both the original and validation cohorts, the classifier was reported to diagnose cytomegalovirus status with high specificity and sensitivity.

On this clone itself: No antigen is known for it.

The method was the immunoSEQ multiplex PCR assay. For the multiplex PCR, a mixture combining 60 forward primers for TCR Vbeta segments and 13 reverse primers for TCR Jbeta segments was used. Amplification of the CDR3 region of rearranged TCR beta genes was performed with a multiplex PCR assay on genomic DNA. Amplified TCR beta libraries were sequenced as 87-base-pair reads on the Illumina HiSeq System. In the paper's pipeline: In a later analysis, roughly 80 million unique TCR beta chains were counted across the 666 repertoires, and approximately 11 million of these chains were shared by at least two donors. To remove PCR and sequencing errors, raw reads were error-corrected and collapsed into unique sequences using a nearest-neighbor algorithm that merged closely related sequences. V, D and J gene segments were assigned by aligning CDR3 sequences to IMGT reference sequences. Each retained sequence needed at least a six-nucleotide match to both a V gene segment and a J gene segment. A rearrangement was called productive if the CDR3 had no stop codons and remained in frame with V and J, and every other rearrangement was called non-productive. Following IMGT convention, CDR3 was defined as the stretch from the second conserved V-encoded cysteine to the conserved J-encoded phenylalanine. The earlier analysis of approximately 590 of the donors excluded any sequence lacking an unambiguous match to a single V gene segment. An earlier analysis of several hundred of the donors called V segments functional above 56.7% productive rearrangements and segregating when the between-donor standard deviation exceeded 5%. A statistical classification framework was developed to diagnose cytomegalovirus status using the catalog of TCR beta chain sequences. V and J gene assignment, in a later analysis, came from comparing TCR nucleotide sequences with IMGT/GENE-DB human TR gene sequences. Using the TCRdist pipeline, a later analysis assigned CDR3 sequences along with most-parsimonious VDJ recombination scenarios. In a later analysis, each TCR beta chain was defined by its CDR3 amino acid sequence together with its V-gene family, and reads without a unique V-gene family were excluded. A later analysis removed over 500 highly shared, low-generation-probability nucleotide sequences to deal with suspected cross-contamination and a sequencing artifact. A later analysis calculated a clonal expansion index for each public chain from normalized within-repertoire ranks of inferred template counts. Generation probabilities in a later analysis came from a VDJ recombination model fitted to out-of-frame rearrangements, and those results were checked against IGoR. In a later analysis, hypergeometric tests were used to score TCR-TCR, TCR-HLA and TCR-CMV co-occurrence, with a repertoire-size bias correction applied to TCR pairs. To estimate false discovery rates, a later analysis permuted the HLA or CMV assignments 20 times. In a later analysis, co-occurring TCRs were grouped using DBSCAN, and TCRdist sequence similarity was added for clustering within HLA-allele-positive subsets. Repertoires with fewer than 30,000 or more than 120,000 public chains were left out of co-occurrence clustering, as were about 5 repertoires with anomalous nucleotide sharing. Imported from immuneACCESS, the table was reduced by TCRdb to in-frame sequences with V and J called. These copies leave out some clones; in studies compared against another copy, an unresolved V gene accounts for under half, and the cause of the remainder is not known. D and trimming were read from the DNA, whereas the V and J calls and clone size are those reported in that table. For this sample, the table gives fewer than 150,000 clones. The ten most abundant clones make up around 4% of the sample.

The germline V gene gives CDR1 as SGHRS and CDR2 as YFSETQ. The CDR3 runs 14 amino acids, cysteine and phenylalanine included. Just CDR3 DNA is preserved here, 42 bases in frame from base 1. Trimming removed 4 bases from V and 1 base from J, leaving 9 bases between the germline ends. The cohort consisted of 600 to 750 healthy bone marrow donors. At the time of sampling, all cohort members were nominally healthy, though unrecorded immune exposures were likely present. The donor tested CMV seronegative, placing the donor among the 300 to 450 seronegative members of the cohort. A peripheral blood sample was collected from each donor, and TCR beta sequencing was performed on peripheral blood mononuclear cells. The Qiagen DNeasy Blood Extraction Kit was used to extract genomic DNA from the blood cell samples.

The V gene is TRBV5-1 and the J gene is TRBJ2-1, with the D gene not clear enough to name. The source is a man aged 18-30 years in good health and CMV-seronegative. Sequencing was carried out using PBMCs. The DNA sequence follows: TGCGCCAGCAGCCTTCCGGGTTCCTACAATGAGCAGTTCTTC. This translates into CASSLPGSYNEQFF.